The 25 T cell receptor beta chains given below trace back to one sample, sequenced in a study of cytomegalovirus exposure and HLA in healthy donors. The PCR had 60 Vbeta and 13 Jbeta primers. The table came from immunoSEQ multiplex PCR; TCRdb's copy has only in-frame clones and leaves some out. The sample records 100,000 to 150,000 clones, about two thirds being singletons. The sequencing input was PBMCs. The receptors here all came from a man in his 60s in good health and CMV-seropositive.

The chain links TRBV6-1 to TRBJ2-6; TRBD1 matches at 7 bases. The V gene's germline CDR1 is MNHNS and CDR2 SASEGT. The CDR3 runs to 14 residues. The CDR3 bases are TGTGTAGTCCAACAGGGGACTGGGGCCAACGTCCTGACTTTC. Its translation is CVVQQGTGANVLTF.

The V and J genes are TRBV11-3 and TRBJ2-2, with D unresolved. Germline V gene lookup returns CDR1 SGHNT and CDR2 YENEEA. The CDR3 is 14 residues long. The V gene lost 4 bases and the J gene lost 6 bases, with 12 bases spanning the gap. The CDR3: CASSSTSNAGELFF. CDR3 coding DNA: TGTGCCAGCAGCTCCACTTCTAACGCCGGGGAGCTGTTTTTT.

There are a few counts of this clone. This chain connects TRBV15 to TRBJ2-5; 8 bases are a match to TRBD1. V lost 1 base and J lost 5; bases outside the gene matches: 9. The CDR3 covers 16 residues. Germline lookup yields CDR1 LNHNV and CDR2 YYDKDF (reference sequence). The CDR3 DNA is TGTGCCACCAGCAGAGGGGGGCAGGGGGCTGGGGAGACCCAGTACTTC. This translates into CATSRGGQGAGETQYF.

This clone was observed a single time. The gene calls are TRBV5-1 and TRBJ1-6, with a weak D call TRBD1 (6 bases). The V end was cut by 0 bases, the J end by 9 bases, with 16 bases between. CDR3 length: 16 amino acids. Germline V gene sequence: CDR1 SGHRS, CDR2 YFSETQ. CDR3 region: CASSLVGGDGPSPLHF. The CDR3 region has the DNA TGCGCCAGCAGCTTGGTAGGGGGAGACGGTCCTTCACCCCTCCACTTT.

The V call is TRBV6-1, the J call TRBJ2-7, with a weak D call TRBD1 (6 bases). Deletions cut 1 base from V and 1 base from J, with 17 bases between. Germline CDR1 MNHNS, CDR2 SASEGT. This CDR3 region has 17 residues. As DNA, the CDR3 is TGTGCCAGCAGTGAAGGCCGGATACGGGACACTTCCTACGAGCAGTACTTC. This gives the protein CASSEGRIRDTSYEQYF.

The rearrangement joins TRBV30 to TRBJ1-3; 9 bases line up with TRBD1. Germline assignment: CDR1 GTSNPN and CDR2 SVGIG (reference sequence). V lost 2 bases, J lost 7 bases, and 9 bases stayed unmatched. This CDR3 contains 15 residues. CDR3 amino acids: CAWSKTGGEGNTIYF. The CDR3 nucleotides read TGTGCCTGGAGTAAAACAGGGGGCGAAGGGAACACCATATATTTT.

This chain links TRBV7-9 with TRBJ2-1; maybe TRBD2 (6 bases). This CDR3 is 13 amino acids long. CDR1 and CDR2 from the germline V gene are SEHNR and FQNEAQ (reference sequence). Trimming pared 8 bases from V and 7 bases from J, leaving 15 bases between. The chain's CDR3 is CASRVGGVNEQFF. CDR3 bases: TGTGCCAGCCGGGTTGGAGGGGTGAATGAGCAGTTCTTC.

The chain is built from TRBV5-1 and TRBJ1-6; maybe TRBD1 (5 bases). The germline V gene has CDR1 SGHRS and CDR2 YFSETQ. Trimming took 4 bases from V and 5 from J, leaving 10 bases between them. The CDR3 spans 14 residues. This chain's CDR3 is CASSPGLNNSPLHF. DNA of the CDR3: TGCGCCAGCAGCCCGGGACTAAATAATTCACCCCTCCACTTT.

V is TRBV2 and J is TRBJ2-2, with 9 bases identical to TRBD2. The CDR3 extends over 14 amino acids. The germline CDR1 and CDR2 sequences are SNHLY and FYNNEI. J lost 5 bases, V lost 5 bases, and 3 bases had no gene match. The CDR3 nucleotides are TGTGCCAGCAGTCTAGCGGGGAGTACCGGGGAGCTGTTTTTT. This gives the protein CASSLAGSTGELFF.

This sequence joins TRBV29-1 and TRBJ1-1; 7 bases agree with TRBD1. The CDR3 runs to 14 residues. The V gene end was trimmed by 8 bases and the J gene end by 4 bases; junction bases not matched to a gene: 13. Germline values: CDR1 SQVTM, CDR2 ANQGSEA. CDR3: CSPIGGIGATEAFF. DNA of the CDR3: TGCAGCCCCATAGGGGGCATCGGGGCCACTGAAGCTTTCTTT.

This clone was observed a handful of times. The chain joins TRBV11-1 to TRBJ2-7; D call uncertain. Trimming stripped 2 bases from V and 4 bases from J, with 6 bases between. In germline, CDR1 is SGHAT, CDR2 FQDESV (reference sequence). The CDR3 runs to 12 residues. CDR3 protein: CASSLSSYEQYF. The CDR3 DNA sequence: TGTGCCAGCAGCTTATCCAGTTACGAGCAGTACTTC. Complete variable domain (other parts from reference TRBV11-1 and TRBJ2-7): EAEVAQSPRYKITEKSQAVAFWCDPISGHATLYWYRQILGQGPELLVQFQDESVVDDSQLPKDRFSAERLKGVDSTLKIQPAELGDSAMYLCASSLSSYEQYFGPGTRLTVT.

Only one count was recorded for this clone. The chain uses TRBV5-1 and TRBJ1-6, with 7 bases aligning to TRBD1. Trimming cost V 3 bases and J 14 bases; bases outside gene matches: 11. CDR1 SGHRS and CDR2 YFSETQ come from the germline V gene. The CDR3 is made up of 14 amino acids. For the CDR3, the DNA is TGCGCCAGCAGCTGGGACAGTCCGGCGGTGTCCCTCCACTTT. Translating it yields CASSWDSPAVSLHF.

A few counts support this clone. This chain uses TRBV5-1 with TRBJ2-5, with D perhaps matching TRBD1 (6 bases). CDR1 is SGHRS and CDR2 is YFSETQ in the germline V gene. Trimming removed 3 bases at V and 0 bases at J, with 9 bases between. The CDR3 is 14 residues long. DNA for the CDR3: TGCGCCAGCAGCTCTGGACAGCACCAAGAGACCCAGTACTTC. Residues: CASSSGQHQETQYF.

A few counts support this clone. The gene calls are TRBV7-2 and TRBJ2-4; no firm D call. Germline V CDR1 and CDR2: SGHTA, FQGNSA. The ends were cut back, 5 bases at V and 8 bases at J, with 7 bases in the middle. The CDR3 loop spans 11 amino acids. The DNA of the CDR3 is TGTGCCAGCAGCCGGGTGGACATTCAGTACTTC. Its protein product is CASSRVDIQYF.

The CDR3 DNA sequence: TGTGCCAGCAGTGAGACTAGCGGTGGAGAGACCCAGTACTTC. It encodes CASSETSGGETQYF. J is TRBJ2-5 and V is TRBV6-1, with 9 bases matching TRBD2. Per the germline V gene, CDR1 is MNHNS and CDR2 is SASEGT. The CDR3 contains 14 residues. The V and J ends lost 3 bases and 4 bases, in that order; junction bases with no gene match: 3.

In this sample, this clone turned up a few times. Written as DNA, the CDR3 is TGCGCCAGCAGCCAAGATCATCGGTCTGGGGCCAACGTCCTGACTTTC. It is translated as CASSQDHRSGANVLTF. The chain carries TRBV4-1 and TRBJ2-6; D unresolved. V dropped 0 bases and J dropped 1 base, with 7 bases sitting between them. The CDR3 length is 16 residues. The germline gives CDR1 MGHRA, CDR2 YSYEKL.

This clone was recorded once. The rearrangement links TRBV2 to TRBJ2-1; 7 positions match TRBD2. Per germline, CDR1 SNHLY and CDR2 FYNNEI. This CDR3 is 15 amino acids long. Trimming took 5 bases from V and 6 from J; bases not matched to a gene: 10. The CDR3 DNA reads as TGTGCCAGCAGTTCCCGGGGAGGGTCCGGCAATGAGCAGTTCTTC. Residues: CASSSRGGSGNEQFF.

This rearrangement joins TRBV6-1 to TRBJ1-6; 8 bases are a match to TRBD1. Losses at the gene ends were 10 bases for V and 6 bases for J; bases not matched to a gene: 8. The germline V gene encodes CDR1 MNHNS and CDR2 SASEGT. This CDR3 has 14 amino acids. As DNA, the CDR3 is TGTGCCACCCGACAGGACAGGGCTAATTCACCCCTCCACTTT. Amino acids: CATRQDRANSPLHF.

As concerns this clone: At one boundary the junction diverges from the germline segment, which might be a read error. This chain uses TRBV7-9 with TRBJ1-1, with 8 bases that match TRBD1. CDR1 is SEHNR, CDR2 FQNEAQ, per germline (reference sequence). CDR3 length equals 15 residues. The CDR3 loop reads CSSSYSTGGSTEAFF. The CDR3 DNA is TGTTCCAGCAGCTACTCAACAGGGGGAAGCACTGAAGCTTTCTTT.

This clone was observed a few times. The chain has TRBV19 and TRBJ1-5, with D possibly being TRBD1 (5 bases). V was pared by 3 bases and J by 4 bases, with 16 bases between. There are 16 residues in the CDR3. Germline CDR1 and CDR2: LNHDA and SQIVND (reference sequence). In nucleotides, the CDR3 is TGTGCCAGTAGTATTGGTTGGGGGGACCGTAATCAGCCCCAGCATTTT. This codes for CASSIGWGDRNQPQHF.

This rearrangement joins TRBV4-2 to TRBJ2-3; 8 nucleotides match TRBD2. Germline V gene data show CDR1 as LGHNA and CDR2 as YNFKEQ. Germline trimming cut 1 base from V and 6 bases from J; bases unmatched to any gene: 12. The CDR3 totals 17 residues. The CDR3 DNA is TGTGCCAGCAGCCAAGTCGTTGGAAGCGGGGGTGCCGATACGCAGTATTTT. This translates into CASSQVVGSGGADTQYF.

This chain links TRBV5-4 with TRBJ2-5; D remains ambiguous. Germline V gives CDR1 SGHNT, CDR2 YYREEE (reference sequence). Trimming cost V 5 bases and J 5 bases, with 7 bases left between them. The CDR3 extends over 11 amino acids. CDR3 DNA sequence: TGTGCCAGCAGTATCGGGGAGACCCAGTACTTC. This encodes CASSIGETQYF. The variable domain in full, completed from reference TRBV5-4 and TRBJ2-5, reads ETGVTQSPTHLIKTRGQQVTLRCSSQSGHNTVSWYQQALGQGPQFIFQYYREEENGRGNFPPRFSGLQFPNYSSELNVNALELDDSALYLCASSIGETQYFGPGTRLLVL.

The V gene is TRBV27, the J gene TRBJ1-2; D may be TRBD1 (6 bases). Germline assignment: CDR1 MNHEY and CDR2 SMNVEV (reference sequence). Trimming removed 5 bases from V and 6 bases from J, with 10 bases in between. The CDR3 has 12 residues. DNA of the CDR3: TGTGCCAGCAGTCCTCAGGGGAATGGCTACACCTTC. Encoded protein: CASSPQGNGYTF.

The J gene is TRBJ2-7, the V gene TRBV5-1; 7 nucleotides agree with TRBD1. CDR1 and CDR2 (germline): SGHRS, YFSETQ. This CDR3 contains 14 residues. J lost 2 bases, V lost 4 bases, and 6 bases had no gene match. CDR3 in DNA: TGCGCCAGCAGCGTACAGGGGAGCCCCTACGAGCAGTACTTC. It is translated as CASSVQGSPYEQYF.

This clone was recorded once. The V and J genes are TRBV27 and TRBJ1-2, with 9 positions matching TRBD1. CDR3 size: 13 residues. Germline loops: CDR1 MNHEY, CDR2 SMNVEV (reference sequence). The ends lost 4 bases at V and 4 bases at J; junction bases unmatched: 1. Here the CDR3 reads CASSWGQGYGYTF. The CDR3 DNA reads TGTGCCAGCAGTTGGGGACAGGGCTATGGCTACACCTTC.